The 27 T cell receptor beta chains below come from one sample, sequenced in a study of blood T cell repertoires in COVID-19. The method was immunoSEQ multiplex PCR; TCRdb's version includes in-frame clones alone and lacks a portion of them. Counted here are about 270,000 clones, less than 85% occurring once; the ten biggest clones make up about 3.4%. Material for sequencing was peripheral blood. The receptors originated from a woman under 30 with acute or convalescent COVID-19.

The chain links TRBV29-1 to TRBJ2-7, with D perhaps matching TRBD1 (5 bases). CDR3 length: 12 amino acids. CDR1 is SQVTM and CDR2 is ANQGSEA in the germline V gene. Between the trimmed V and J ends, which lost 7 bases and 1 base, there was a span of 11 bases. CDR3 sequence: CSGRGQSYEQYF. The CDR3 DNA follows: TGCAGCGGTCGAGGACAATCCTACGAGCAGTACTTC.

V is TRBV14 and J is TRBJ1-1; unclear D gene. There are 14 residues in the CDR3. With 1 base removed from V and 4 bases from J, the gap between germline ends came to 10 bases. Germline-derived CDR1 and CDR2 are SGHDN and FVKESK. CDR3 in amino acids: CASSQGVSGTEAFF. DNA for the CDR3: TGTGCCAGCAGCCAAGGGGTTTCAGGCACTGAAGCTTTCTTT.

This chain connects TRBV7-8 to TRBJ2-2; D is perhaps TRBD2 (5 bases). Looked up from germline, CDR1 is SGHVS and CDR2 is FQNEAQ. Between the trimmed V and J ends, which lost 1 base and 14 bases, there was a span of 23 bases. This CDR3 is 16 amino acids long. The DNA of the CDR3 is TGTGCCAGCAGCTTAGGCTCTGCTCCCATACCGGGGTACCTGTTTTTT. Protein product: CASSLGSAPIPGYLFF.

The chain has TRBV30 and TRBJ2-7, with 9 positions matching TRBD2. With V trimmed by 5 bases and J by 7 bases, 9 bases remained unmatched. In germline, CDR1 is GTSNPN, CDR2 SVGIG (reference sequence). The CDR3 consists of 13 residues. The CDR3 protein is CAWGLAGSGEQYF. The CDR3 nucleotides read TGTGCCTGGGGGCTAGCGGGATCGGGGGAGCAGTACTTC.

This chain joins TRBV10-1 and TRBJ2-3, with 9 bases that match TRBD1. CDR3 length equals 17 residues. Germline lookup yields CDR1 WNHNN and CDR2 SYGVQD (reference sequence). J was trimmed by 2 bases and V by 0 bases; bases with no gene match: 6. CDR3 nucleotides: TGCGCCAGCAGTGAGTCGGACAGGGGTCTAGACACAGATACGCAGTATTTT. Translating it yields CASSESDRGLDTDTQYF.

V and J are TRBV27 and TRBJ2-1; 8 bases are shared with TRBD2. The V gene's germline CDR1 is MNHEY and CDR2 SMNVEV (reference sequence). J gave up 4 bases and V 2 bases, and 7 bases lay outside the gene matches. The CDR3 contains 16 residues. The CDR3 loop reads CASSLMLAGPYNEQFF. The CDR3 bases are TGTGCCAGCAGTTTAATGCTAGCGGGCCCGTACAATGAGCAGTTCTTC.

The chain carries TRBV7-9 and TRBJ1-2; tentative D call: TRBD1 (6 bases). CDR1 SEHNR and CDR2 FQNEAQ come from the germline V gene (reference sequence). The length of the CDR3 is 13 residues. Between the trimmed V and J ends, which lost 11 bases and 1 base, there was a span of 14 bases. CDR3 protein: CAAGGAYNYGYTF. The CDR3 region has the DNA TGTGCCGCCGGGGGGGCCTATAACTATGGCTACACCTTC.

This sequence joins TRBV11-3 and TRBJ2-3; TRBD2 matches at 13 bases. This CDR3 is built from 16 residues. Germline lookup yields CDR1 SGHNT and CDR2 YENEEA. J lost 3 bases, V lost 3 bases, and 3 bases had no gene match. CDR3 coding DNA: TGTGCCAGCAGCTTGGGACTAGCGGGAATAACAGATACGCAGTATTTT. This encodes CASSLGLAGITDTQYF.

Comments on this clone: Additional DNA sequences in this sample encode the identical CDR3. The CDR3 DNA sequence: TGTGCCAGCAGCCGGACAGGAACTAATGAAAAACTGTTTTTT. Encoded protein: CASSRTGTNEKLFF. The chain employs TRBV7-9 and TRBJ1-4; 7 nucleotides align to TRBD1. The germline CDR1 and CDR2 sequences are SEHNR and FQNEAQ (reference sequence). The CDR3 sequence is 14 residues long. J lost 1 base, V lost 5 bases, and 1 base had no gene match.

The rearrangement links TRBV4-3 to TRBJ2-3, with a weak D call TRBD2 (6 bases). V was trimmed by 3 bases and J by 1 base, leaving 17 bases between them. The CDR3 is 17 residues long. Germline V lookup: CDR1 LGHNA, CDR2 YSLEER. CDR3 residues: CASSHRKGLSGTDTQYF. Here the CDR3 DNA reads TGCGCCAGCAGCCACCGCAAGGGACTCTCCGGCACAGATACGCAGTATTTT.

This chain connects TRBV10-1 to TRBJ2-5; 8 bases align to TRBD1. The V gene's germline CDR1 is WNHNN and CDR2 SYGVQD (reference sequence). V shed 1 base, J shed 1 base, and the junction held 8 bases outside the gene matches. CDR3 length: 17 residues. For the CDR3, the DNA is TGCGCCAGCAGTGAGTACCGGGACAGGCGTTCCCAAGAGACCCAGTACTTC. It codes for CASSEYRDRRSQETQYF.

This clone was counted a single time. This sequence joins TRBV30 and TRBJ1-6; 9 bases line up with TRBD1. This CDR3 spans 18 amino acids. The germline gives CDR1 GTSNPN, CDR2 SVGIG (reference sequence). The V and J ends lost 4 bases and 4 bases, in that order; junction bases with no gene match: 14. The CDR3 loop reads CAWTPGQGFQNYNSPLHF. As DNA, the CDR3 is TGTGCCTGGACTCCGGGACAGGGATTCCAGAATTATAATTCACCCCTCCACTTT.

Within the sample, this clone is medium-sized. This chain uses TRBV4-2 with TRBJ2-5, with 7 positions matching TRBD2. Germline-derived CDR1 and CDR2 are LGHNA and YNFKEQ. V lost 4 bases, J lost 5 bases, and 13 bases stayed unmatched. CDR3 length equals 16 residues. The CDR3 protein is CASSPPAWEGLETQYF. CDR3 bases: TGTGCCAGCAGCCCCCCGGCCTGGGAGGGCCTTGAGACCCAGTACTTC.

This chain joins TRBV28 and TRBJ2-1, with D maybe TRBD2 (6 bases). The germline gives CDR1 MDHEN, CDR2 SYDVKM. This CDR3 is 17 amino acids long. Trimming shortened V by 5 bases and J by 4 bases, and 21 bases separated the two germline ends. CDR3 residues: CASSTFRWTNVYNEQFF. For the CDR3, the DNA is TGTGCCAGCAGTACGTTTAGGTGGACTAACGTATACAATGAGCAGTTCTTC.

This clone was seen repeatedly, ten times or more. The chain employs TRBV9 and TRBJ2-5, with a weak D call TRBD1 (6 bases). CDR3 length: 14 amino acids. The ends were cut back, 4 bases at V and 5 bases at J, with 15 bases in the middle. Germline loops: CDR1 SGDLS, CDR2 YYNGEE. CDR3 sequence (DNA): TGTGCCAGCAGCTTCGAGGGGGTGATGGAGACCCAGTACTTC. Translated: CASSFEGVMETQYF.

The chain carries TRBV15 and TRBJ1-2; no clear D. V was clipped by 3 bases and J by 2 bases, with 7 bases between them. The germline CDR1 and CDR2 sequences are LNHNV and YYDKDF (reference sequence). The CDR3 runs 13 residues. The CDR3 is CATSRALNYGYTF. In DNA form, the CDR3 reads TGTGCCACCAGCAGGGCTTTGAACTATGGCTACACCTTC.

V usage is TRBV24-1 and J usage is TRBJ2-7; 8 bases fit TRBD1. The CDR3 contains 13 residues. Per germline, CDR1 KGHDR and CDR2 SFDVKD. The J segment lost 5 bases and the V segment lost 6 bases, leaving 5 bases of the junction unmatched. Here the CDR3 DNA reads TGTGCCACCAGTCCCAGACAGGGGAACGAGCAGTACTTC. Its protein is CATSPRQGNEQYF.

The CDR3 nucleotides are TGTGCCTGGAGTGCCGGAGACAATCAGCCCCAGCATTTT. It specifies CAWSAGDNQPQHF. J is TRBJ1-5 and V is TRBV30, with no clear D. Deletions cut 1 base from V and 3 bases from J, with 7 bases between. The germline V gene encodes CDR1 GTSNPN and CDR2 SVGIG (reference sequence). The CDR3 is 13 residues long.

The chain recombines TRBV28 with TRBJ1-2; no reliable D call. V was cut by 6 bases and J by 5 bases, with 10 bases left in between. The CDR3 extends over 12 amino acids. Germline V CDR1 and CDR2: MDHEN, SYDVKM. The CDR3 sequence is CASSNRMYGYTF. The CDR3 nucleotides are TGTGCCAGCAGCAACAGAATGTATGGCTACACCTTC.

A single count supports this clone. CDR3 coding DNA: TGTGCCAGCAGCGTTACAGGGGGCAGGACAGATACGCAGTATTTT. It specifies CASSVTGGRTDTQYF. The chain combines TRBV9 with TRBJ2-3; the match to TRBD1 covers 9 bases. CDR1 SGDLS and CDR2 YYNGEE come from the germline V gene. This CDR3 has 15 amino acids. The junction had 4 bases not matched to a gene; V was cut back by 2 bases and J by 3 bases. Full variable domain (outside the CDR3, taken from reference TRBV9 and TRBJ2-3): DSGVTQTPKHLITATGQRVTLRCSPRSGDLSVYWYQQSLDQGLQFLIQYYNGEERAKGNILERFSAQQFPDLHSELNLSSLELGDSALYFCASSVTGGRTDTQYFGPGTRLTVL.

The chain combines TRBV2 with TRBJ2-7; perhaps TRBD2 as D (6 bases). Germline-derived CDR1 and CDR2 are SNHLY and FYNNEI. The V gene lost 5 bases and the J gene lost 1 base, with 12 bases spanning the gap. The CDR3 extends over 14 amino acids. The CDR3 spells CASSSGTLSYEQYF. CDR3 coding DNA: TGTGCCAGCAGTTCCGGGACTCTTTCCTACGAGCAGTACTTC.

The chain couples TRBV12-5 to TRBJ1-5; TRBD1 agrees at 9 bases. The V gene's germline CDR1 is LGHNT and CDR2 FRNRAP. Trimming took 7 bases from V and 4 from J; bases not matched to a gene: 8. This CDR3 has 15 residues. The CDR3 region has the DNA TGTGCTAGTGCTAAAACCGGGACAGGGAATCAGCCCCAGCATTTT. It encodes CASAKTGTGNQPQHF.

The chain is built from TRBV28 and TRBJ1-2; 7 bases are a match to TRBD1. CDR1 and CDR2 (germline): MDHEN, SYDVKM. V lost 5 bases to trimming and J lost 8 bases; unmatched junction nucleotides: 14. The CDR3 consists of 15 residues. CDR3 sequence reads: CASSLPGQPFGGYTF. DNA of the CDR3: TGTGCCAGCAGTCTCCCGGGACAGCCGTTTGGAGGCTACACCTTC.

This clone was observed a handful of times. This sequence joins TRBV27 and TRBJ2-3; TRBD2 matches 9 bases. V shed 7 bases and J 7 bases; nucleotides not matched to a gene: 9. Germline loops: CDR1 MNHEY, CDR2 SMNVEV (reference sequence). The CDR3 contains 14 residues. The CDR3 reads CASKPGTSIYTQYF. The CDR3 nucleotides read TGTGCCAGCAAACCCGGGACTAGCATTTATACGCAGTATTTT.

V and J are TRBV5-1 and TRBJ1-2, with D maybe TRBD1 (5 bases). This CDR3 is 13 amino acids long. The germline V gene encodes CDR1 SGHRS and CDR2 YFSETQ. V gave up 4 bases and J gave up 7 bases, with 14 bases separating them. CDR3 protein: CASSRDYRGGYTF. CDR3 bases: TGCGCCAGCAGCAGGGACTATCGAGGTGGCTACACCTTC.

The chain links TRBV6-5 to TRBJ2-7, with 8 bases that match TRBD1. This CDR3 comprises 15 residues. The J segment lost 2 bases and the V segment lost 7 bases, leaving 10 bases of the junction unmatched. Germline-derived CDR1 and CDR2 are MNHEY and SVGAGI. CDR3 DNA sequence: TGTGCCAGCATCAATACCGGGACAGGAACCTACGAGCAGTACTTC. Protein sequence: CASINTGTGTYEQYF.

The rearrangement links TRBV21-1 to TRBJ1-1; the table gives TRBD1 as D, unverified against the DNA. TRBV21-1 constitutes a pseudogene. The CDR3 contains 19 residues. CDR3 sequence: CASSKTRPWDRRVNTEAFF. In DNA, the CDR3 is TGTGCCAGCAGCAAAACTCGACCCTGGGACAGGAGGGTGAACACTGAAGCTTTCTTT.